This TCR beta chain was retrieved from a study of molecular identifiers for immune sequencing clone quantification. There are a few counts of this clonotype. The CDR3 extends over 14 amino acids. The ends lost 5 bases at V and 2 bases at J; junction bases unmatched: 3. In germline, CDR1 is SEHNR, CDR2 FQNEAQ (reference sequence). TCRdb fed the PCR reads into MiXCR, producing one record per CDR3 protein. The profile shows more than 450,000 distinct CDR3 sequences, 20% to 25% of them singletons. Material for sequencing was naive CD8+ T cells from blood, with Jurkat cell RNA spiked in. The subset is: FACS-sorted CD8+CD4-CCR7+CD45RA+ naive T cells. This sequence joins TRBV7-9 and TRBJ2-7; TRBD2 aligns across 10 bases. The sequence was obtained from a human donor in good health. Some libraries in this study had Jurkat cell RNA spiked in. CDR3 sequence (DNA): TGTGCCAGCAGCGTTAGCGGGAGGACCTACGAGCAGTACTTC. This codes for CASSVSGRTYEQYF.